This T cell receptor (beta chain) was profiled in a study of blood T cell repertoires in COVID-19. Study context: Acute and convalescent COVID-19 samples came from the United States, Italy and Spain. Sample material is recorded as cDNA or gDNA derived from T cells, B-cell-depleted T cells, or PBMCs.

Some clones are missing from TCRdb's copy, which holds only in-frame ones; the method was immunoSEQ multiplex PCR. The sample consists of nearly 200,000 clones, approximately 82% of them appearing once. CDR1 and CDR2 (germline): WSHSY, SAAADI. V lost 8 bases and J lost 2; bases outside the gene matches: 2. This CDR3 has 12 residues. The sample was peripheral blood. The sequence derives from a human donor with acute or convalescent COVID-19. The donor label of this sample is uncertain. The chain combines TRBV10-2 with TRBJ2-7; 8 bases are shared with TRBD2. The CDR3 DNA follows: TGCGCCAGCGGAGCGGGAGCCTACGAGCAGTACTTC. Its protein is CASGAGAYEQYF.